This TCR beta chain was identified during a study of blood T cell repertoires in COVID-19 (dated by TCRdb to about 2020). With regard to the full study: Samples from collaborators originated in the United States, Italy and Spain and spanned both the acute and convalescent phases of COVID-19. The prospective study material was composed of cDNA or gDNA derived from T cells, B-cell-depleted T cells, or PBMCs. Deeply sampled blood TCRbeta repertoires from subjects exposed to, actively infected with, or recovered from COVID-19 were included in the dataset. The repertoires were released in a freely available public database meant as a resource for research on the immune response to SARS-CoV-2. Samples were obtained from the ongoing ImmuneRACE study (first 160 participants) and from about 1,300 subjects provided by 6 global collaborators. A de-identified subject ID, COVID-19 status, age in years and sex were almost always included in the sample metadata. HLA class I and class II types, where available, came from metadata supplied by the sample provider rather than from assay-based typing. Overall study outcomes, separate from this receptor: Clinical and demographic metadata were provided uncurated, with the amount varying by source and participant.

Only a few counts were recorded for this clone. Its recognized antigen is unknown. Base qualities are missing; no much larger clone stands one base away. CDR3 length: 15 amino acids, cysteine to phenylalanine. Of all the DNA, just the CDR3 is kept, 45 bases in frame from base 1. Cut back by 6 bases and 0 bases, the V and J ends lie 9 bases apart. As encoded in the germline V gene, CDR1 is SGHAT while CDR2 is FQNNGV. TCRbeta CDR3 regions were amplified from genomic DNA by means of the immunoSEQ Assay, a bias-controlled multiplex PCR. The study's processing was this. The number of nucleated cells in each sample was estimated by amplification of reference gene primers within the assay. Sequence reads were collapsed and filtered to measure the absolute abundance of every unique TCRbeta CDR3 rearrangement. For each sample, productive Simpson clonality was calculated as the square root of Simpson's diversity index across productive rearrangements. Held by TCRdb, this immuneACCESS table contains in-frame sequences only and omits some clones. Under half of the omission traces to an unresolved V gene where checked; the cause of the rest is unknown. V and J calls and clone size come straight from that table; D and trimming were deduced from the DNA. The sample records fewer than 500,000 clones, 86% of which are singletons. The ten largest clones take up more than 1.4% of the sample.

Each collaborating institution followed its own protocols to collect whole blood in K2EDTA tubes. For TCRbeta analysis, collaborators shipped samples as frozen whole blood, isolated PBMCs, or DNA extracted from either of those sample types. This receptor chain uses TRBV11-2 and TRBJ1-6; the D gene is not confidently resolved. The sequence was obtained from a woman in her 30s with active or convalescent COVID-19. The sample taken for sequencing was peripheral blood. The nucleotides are TGTGCCAGCAGTGACACGAGCTCCTATAATTCACCCCTCCACTTT. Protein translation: CASSDTSSYNSPLHF.